These 10 T cell receptor beta chains were all obtained from the same sample, sequenced in a study of T cell changes during pregnancy in multiple sclerosis. The data were produced by immunoSEQ multiplex PCR, yet TCRdb's version contains in-frame clones alone and is incomplete. The top ten clones hold less than 1% of a sample with 80,000 to 100,000 clones, over 85% of them seen once. Source: peripheral blood, taken after pregnancy. The source is a female donor with multiple sclerosis, enrolled in a pregnancy study.

The gene calls are TRBV19 and TRBJ2-1; unclear D gene. Trimming pared 5 bases from V and 9 bases from J, leaving 14 bases between. CDR3 length: 13 amino acids. Germline CDR1 is LNHDA and CDR2 is SQIVND (reference sequence). The CDR3: CASSLGPSSEQFF. CDR3 nucleotides: TGTGCCAGTAGTCTTGGGCCGAGCAGTGAGCAGTTCTTC.

V is TRBV19 and J is TRBJ1-4, with a tentative D call TRBD1 (6 bases). Between the trimmed V and J ends, which lost 5 bases and 7 bases, there was a span of 17 bases. Germline V CDR1 and CDR2: LNHDA, SQIVND (reference sequence). CDR3 size: 15 residues. The DNA for the CDR3 is TGTGCCAGTAGTCACCAACAGGGCCCTTCTGAAAAACTGTTTTTT. Amino acids: CASSHQQGPSEKLFF. Complete variable domain (other parts from reference TRBV19 and TRBJ1-4): DGGITQSPKYLFRKEGQNVTLSCEQNLNHDAMYWYRQDPGQGLRLIYYSQIVNDFQKGDIAEGYSVSREKKESFPLTVTSAQKNPTAFYLCASSHQQGPSEKLFFGSGTQLSVL.

This chain connects TRBV5-4 to TRBJ2-7; D is possibly TRBD1 (6 bases). Germline V gene sequence: CDR1 SGHNT, CDR2 YYREEE (reference sequence). V shed 4 bases and J shed 3 bases, with 14 bases lying between them. There are 14 residues in the CDR3. The CDR3 spells CASSEGTFRYEQYF. In nucleotides, the CDR3 is TGTGCCAGCAGCGAGGGGACATTCCGCTACGAGCAGTACTTC.

The chain combines TRBV5-4 with TRBJ2-1; 7 bases line up with TRBD2. The germline gives CDR1 SGHNT, CDR2 YYREEE (reference sequence). V shed 0 bases, J shed 5 bases, and the junction held 11 bases outside the gene matches. This CDR3 contains 17 residues. The CDR3 region has the DNA TGTGCCAGCAGCTTGGCGGGGTTAGCGGGTTTGAACAATGAGCAGTTCTTC. This translates into CASSLAGLAGLNNEQFF.

This rearrangement joins TRBV7-9 to TRBJ2-1; maybe TRBD1 (5 bases). The CDR3 has 13 amino acids. Trimming cost V 5 bases and J 6 bases, with 11 bases left between them. Per the germline V gene, CDR1 is SEHNR and CDR2 is FQNEAQ (reference sequence). The CDR3 nucleotides read TGTGCCAGCAGCCCCATTCAGGGCAATGAGCAGTTCTTC. This encodes CASSPIQGNEQFF. Full variable domain (outside the CDR3, taken from reference TRBV7-9 and TRBJ2-1): DTGVSQNPRHKITKRGQNVTFRCDPISEHNRLYWYRQTLGQGPEFLTYFQNEAQLEKSRLLSDRFSAERPKGSFSTLEIQRTEQGDSAMYLCASSPIQGNEQFFGPGTRLTVL.

The CDR3 DNA reads as TGTGCCAGCCTCCCGGGGGAGAACACCGGGGAGCTGTTTTTT. Translating it yields CASLPGENTGELFF. This chain links TRBV27 with TRBJ2-2, with TRBD2 as a possible D gene (6 bases). The CDR3 loop spans 14 amino acids. The germline V gene has CDR1 MNHEY and CDR2 SMNVEV (reference sequence). Trimming removed 8 bases from V and 1 base from J, with 11 bases in between.

V usage is TRBV27 and J usage is TRBJ1-1, with D hard to call. The V gene's germline CDR1 is MNHEY and CDR2 SMNVEV (reference sequence). V was clipped by 7 bases and J by 4 bases, with 13 bases between them. The CDR3 totals 13 residues. The CDR3, as DNA: TGTGCCAGCAAGTCCGGGATGAGCACTGAAGCTTTCTTT. Protein: CASKSGMSTEAFF.

The chain has TRBV19 and TRBJ2-2; weak D call: TRBD1 (6 bases). The CDR3 spans 13 residues. The ends were cut back, 5 bases at V and 5 bases at J, with 9 bases in the middle. Looked up from germline, CDR1 is LNHDA and CDR2 is SQIVND (reference sequence). CDR3 bases: TGTGCCAGTAGTCCAACAGGGACCGGGGAGCTGTTTTTT. This sequence encodes CASSPTGTGELFF. Full variable domain (outside the CDR3, taken from reference TRBV19 and TRBJ2-2): DGGITQSPKYLFRKEGQNVTLSCEQNLNHDAMYWYRQDPGQGLRLIYYSQIVNDFQKGDIAEGYSVSREKKESFPLTVTSAQKNPTAFYLCASSPTGTGELFFGEGSRLTVL.

This rearrangement joins TRBV10-1 to TRBJ1-5; D unclear. The CDR3 length is 16 residues. Germline V gene data show CDR1 as WNHNN and CDR2 as SYGVQD (reference sequence). The V end was cut by 6 bases, the J end by 0 bases, with 15 bases between. CDR3 DNA sequence: TGCGCCAGCAGAAGGTCGGGAGCCAATAGCAATCAGCCCCAGCATTTT. Translated, it gives CASRRSGANSNQPQHF.

V usage is TRBV7-9 and J usage is TRBJ2-3, with TRBD2 identical over 11 bases. Germline CDR1 is SEHNR and CDR2 is FQNEAQ (reference sequence). CDR3 length equals 14 residues. After removal of 6 bases from V and 6 bases from J, the junction contained 5 bases not matched to a gene. The chain's CDR3 is CASRRLAGWDTQYF. As DNA, the CDR3 is TGTGCCAGCAGACGACTAGCGGGATGGGATACGCAGTATTTT.